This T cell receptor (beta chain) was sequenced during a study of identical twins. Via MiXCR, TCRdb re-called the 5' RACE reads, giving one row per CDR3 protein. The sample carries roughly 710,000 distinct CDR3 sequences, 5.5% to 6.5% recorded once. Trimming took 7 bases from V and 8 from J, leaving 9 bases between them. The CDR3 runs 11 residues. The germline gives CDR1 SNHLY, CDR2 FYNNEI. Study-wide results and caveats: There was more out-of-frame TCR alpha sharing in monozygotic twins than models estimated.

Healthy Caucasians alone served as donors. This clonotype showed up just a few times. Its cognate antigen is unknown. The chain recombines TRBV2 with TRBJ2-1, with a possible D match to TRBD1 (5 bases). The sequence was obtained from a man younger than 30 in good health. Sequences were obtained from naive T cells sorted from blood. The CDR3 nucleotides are TGTGCCAGCAACAGGCTCGATGAGCAGTTCTTC. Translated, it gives CASNRLDEQFF.